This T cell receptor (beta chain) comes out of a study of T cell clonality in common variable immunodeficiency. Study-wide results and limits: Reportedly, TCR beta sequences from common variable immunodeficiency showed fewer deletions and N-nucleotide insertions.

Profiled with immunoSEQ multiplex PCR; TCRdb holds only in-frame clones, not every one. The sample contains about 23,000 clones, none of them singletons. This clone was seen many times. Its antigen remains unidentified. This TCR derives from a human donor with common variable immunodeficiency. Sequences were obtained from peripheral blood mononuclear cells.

CDR3 in amino acids: CASSQGAETQYF. The covered CDR3 bases are TGTGCCAGCTCACAGGGGGCCGAGACC. The V call is TRBV18, the J call TRBJ2-5, with TRBD1 matching over 7 bases. The read halts 3 residues ahead of the CDR3 end, with the missing end drawn from the germline J gene. CDR3 length equals 12 residues. With 4 bases clipped from V and 5 bases from J, the junction kept 1 base outside the gene matches. Looked up from germline, CDR1 is KGHSH and CDR2 is LQKENI.